The TCR beta chain under discussion was sequenced for a study of monozygotic twins with inflammatory bowel disease. Study-level points and caveats: Patients with IBD had less TCRbeta diversity (inverse Simpson) than their healthy co-twins. Immunosuppressive treatments differing between patients may have added repertoire variability.

On this clonotype: Antigen specificity is unknown.

The CDR3 has 15 residues. Germline CDR1 DFQATT, CDR2 SNEGSKA (reference sequence). Each of the TCR libraries took approximately 3.5 ug of total RNA. A template switching step added UMIs, each with a 6-nucleotide sample barcode. TCRdb re-called the 5' RACE reads; every CDR3 protein appears as one record, without DNA. The listing contains 440,000 or so distinct CDR3 sequences. V usage is TRBV20-1 and J usage is TRBJ1-3; TCRdb calls TRBD1, which cannot be checked without DNA. Sequencing was carried out using blood. The receptor was derived from a human donor with ulcerative colitis or Crohn's disease, or a healthy co-twin of an affected twin (not recorded which). The CDR3: CSAFPPGLPGNTIYF.